Described below is a single T cell receptor (beta chain) sequence and its context. The sample belongs to a study of CD8 T cells in Susac syndrome. The multiple sclerosis control cohort comprised treatment-naive individuals presenting with stable or active relapsing-remitting disease. The V and J ends lost 0 bases and 7 bases, in that order; junction bases with no gene match: 8. The CDR3 extends over 14 amino acids. Germline CDR1 reads DFQATT; CDR2 reads SNEGSKA (reference sequence). Random hexamers were used to reverse transcribe an amount of about 0.5 to 1 ug RNA. The amplification used immunoSEQ multiplex PCR on TCR beta CDR3; it spanned 54 Vbeta and 13 Jbeta. MiXCR, applied by TCRdb to the immunoSEQ multiplex PCR reads, yields one record per CDR3 protein. Of approximately 210,000 distinct CDR3 sequences listed, 95% are singletons.

The chain is built from TRBV20-1 and TRBJ1-2; 7 bases are a match to TRBD1. The sequence was collected from a human donor with multiple sclerosis. Sequencing used CD4+ T cells from PBMCs. The CDR3 spells CSARDSRGGGGYTF. Written as DNA, the CDR3 is TGCAGTGCTAGAGATTCCAGGGGGGGCGGTGGCTACACCTTC.